This T cell receptor beta chain was sequenced in a study of cytomegalovirus exposure and HLA in healthy donors (dated by TCRdb to between 2016 and 2019). About the investigation overall: According to an earlier analysis of 587 of the donors, 150 million to 200 million T cells yielded 90 million to 130 million unique TCR beta sequences and 276 Gb of sequence data. An early release covering 550 to 700 HLA-typed donors comprised about 320 gigabases of sequencing data and around 80 million unique TCR sequences. The genetic ancestry cluster associated with self-reported Caucasian donors included over 65% of the 398 genotyped donors. The aim of the study was to test whether cataloging public T cell receptors could identify signatures of past pathogen exposure. The study profiled the T cell repertoires of 500 to 800 subjects by immunosequencing and related them to cytomegalovirus serostatus. In addition to the first cohort of 650 to 800 subjects, a separate validation cohort of approximately 130 different subjects was used. High-throughput TCR immunosequencing, statistical association of individual TCRs with disease status, and machine learning were combined to predict cytomegalovirus infection status. In a later analysis, previously published TCR beta repertoires from 666 donors were re-analyzed and high-resolution HLA genotyping was added so that TCR occurrence patterns could be studied. Rather than drawing on any new phenotypic data, the later analysis identified candidate immune exposures from TCR beta sequences and the way those sequences occurred across donors. An earlier analysis of about 620 of the donors applied high-throughput TCR beta sequencing to assess whether each TCR beta V gene segment acted as functional or pseudogenic. Alongside the repertoire data, information on donor age, sex, ethnicity and CMV serostatus was compiled. In a later genetic analysis, genome-wide SNP genotypes for about 55% of the roughly 700 donors were used, and that subset was treated as a discovery cohort. Every discovery cohort repertoire had been produced on one sequencing platform. HLA typing included class I and class II loci at four-digit resolution. Typing coverage differed by locus: A, B, C, DRB1 and DQB1 were typed in roughly 620-640 donors, DQA1 in 522, DPA1 in some 600, and DPB1 in just under 480. Roughly five DR-DQ haplotypes were handled as single units for association and clustering, since linkage in the cohort was strong. Among about 410 genotyped donors of the cohort, an average of approximately 240,000 unique TCR beta nucleotide sequences was sequenced per donor, of which about 19% were non-productive.

What the work shows at the level of the full study, not this receptor alone: Linkage disequilibrium might explain the correlated functional status among segregating V segments, but an unknown experimental factor could not be ruled out. Three of the identified cytomegalovirus-associated TCR beta chains were confirmed in vitro to be specific for cytomegalovirus antigens. Several of the top co-occurrence clusters appeared to be linked to parvovirus B19, influenza, CMV and Epstein-Barr virus, according to a later analysis. CMV serostatus was the only immune exposure information available for the cohort. Strong co-occurrence of HLA alleles, especially DR and DQ, made assigning TCR associations to individual alleles difficult. Presence/absence analyses assumed roughly uniform sequencing depth across donors, an assumption that may not hold. An association between a missense DCLRE1C variant and V-gene and J-gene trimming of TCR beta chains was found in a later genetic analysis and replicated in an independent cohort. While some public TCRs were present in many individuals, most TCR sequences turned up only very rarely across donors. The study listed around 160 TCR beta chains as associated with cytomegalovirus. A later analysis found that TCR association rates varied across HLA loci, with DRB1 alleles showing the most associated TCRs and HLA-C alleles the fewest. Because HLA typing was unavailable for some donors at each locus, only the typed subset was used in association tests. In an earlier analysis of some 500 of the donors, most TCR beta V segments were observed in productive rearrangements about 90% or about 30% of the time, broadly matching IMGT annotations. A further reported finding was that TCR beta sequences accurately predicted the HLA-A and HLA-B alleles for most subjects in the first cohort. In this cohort, only TCR beta chains were sequenced, and detectable features were limited by the absence of alpha or paired-chain data. The authors suggested that the approach could potentially be extended to other disease states and immunological phenotypes. A later genetic analysis reported fewer N-insertions in productive TCRs among donors in an Asian-associated ancestry cluster than the 666-donor mean. Because the 87-base-pair reads could not distinguish some IMGT-functional V segments, including TRBV6-2 and TRBV6-3, those segments were excluded. Because counts were too low, around 17 rarely observed V segments, including chromosome 9 orphons, were left out of the earlier analysis of several hundred of the donors. The classifier was reported to diagnose cytomegalovirus status with high specificity and sensitivity in both the original cohort and the validation cohort. A group of highly shared sequence variants was considered likely to be a technical artifact of the sequencing pipeline. Compared with equally common non-associated chains, HLA-associated TCR beta chains in a later analysis were more clonally expanded and had lower generation probabilities. A later analysis associated about 16,000 TCR beta sequences with specific HLA alleles at a false discovery rate of 0.05. Most CMV-associated TCR beta chains appeared to be HLA-restricted in a later analysis, and the HLA associations seemed to be driven largely by CMV exposure.

Remarks on this clone: Its specific antigen is unknown. Base qualities were left out, and no much larger clone turns up one base away.

The cohort consisted of some 670 healthy bone marrow donors. At the time of sampling, all cohort members were nominally healthy, though unrecorded immune exposures were likely present. The donor tested CMV seropositive, placing the donor among the 289 seropositive members of the cohort. Every donor gave a peripheral blood sample, and the peripheral blood mononuclear cells from that sample were used for TCR beta sequencing. The Qiagen DNeasy Blood Extraction Kit was used to extract genomic DNA from the blood cell samples. V is cut by 4 bases and J by 5 bases, and the space between the germline ends is 14 bases. The CDR3 spans 14 residues, from the cysteine through the phenylalanine. Only the CDR3 region is kept as DNA, spanning 42 bases read in frame from base 1. The CDR1 and CDR2 encoded by the germline V gene (reference sequence) are SGHNT and YYREEE. The receptor library was made with the immunoSEQ multiplex PCR assay. A mixture of 60 forward primers for TCR Vbeta segments and 13 reverse primers for TCR Jbeta segments was used in the multiplex PCR. Amplification of the CDR3 region of rearranged TCR beta genes was performed with a multiplex PCR assay on genomic DNA. The Illumina HiSeq System was used to sequence the amplified TCR beta libraries as 87-base-pair reads. On the authors' methods: Across the 500 to 750 repertoires, a later analysis counted about 81 million unique TCR beta chains, roughly 11 million of which were shared by at least two donors. A nearest-neighbor algorithm error-corrected the raw reads and collapsed the reads into unique sequences, merging closely related sequences to remove PCR and sequencing errors. To assign V, D and J gene segments, CDR3 sequences were aligned to IMGT reference sequences. For a sequence to be retained, a match of at least six nucleotides was required to both a V gene segment and a J gene segment. Rearrangements were called productive when the CDR3 lacked stop codons and stayed in frame with V and J; all others were non-productive. Following IMGT convention, CDR3 was defined as the stretch from the second conserved V-encoded cysteine to the conserved J-encoded phenylalanine. In an earlier analysis of roughly 580 of the donors, sequences lacking an unambiguous match to a single V gene segment were excluded. An earlier analysis of 587 of the donors classified V segments as functional when productive rearrangements were above 56.7% and as segregating when the standard deviation between donors was above 5%. To diagnose cytomegalovirus status from the catalog of TCR beta chain sequences, a statistical classification framework was built. A later analysis assigned V and J genes by comparing TCR nucleotide sequences with IMGT/GENE-DB human TR gene sequences. In a later analysis, CDR3 sequences and most-parsimonious VDJ recombination scenarios were assigned using the TCRdist pipeline. In a later analysis, each TCR beta chain was defined by its CDR3 amino acid sequence together with its V-gene family, and reads without a unique V-gene family were excluded. A later analysis removed 550 to 700 highly shared, low-generation-probability nucleotide sequences to deal with suspected cross-contamination and a sequencing artifact. A later analysis calculated a clonal expansion index for each public chain from normalized within-repertoire ranks of inferred template counts. In a later analysis, generation probabilities were computed with a VDJ recombination model fitted to out-of-frame rearrangements, and the resulting probabilities were checked against IGoR. A later analysis scored TCR-TCR, TCR-HLA and TCR-CMV co-occurrence with hypergeometric tests, applying a repertoire-size bias correction to TCR pairs. In a later analysis, false discovery rates were estimated by permuting HLA or CMV assignments 20 times. In a later analysis, co-occurring TCRs were grouped using DBSCAN, and TCRdist sequence similarity was added for clustering within HLA-allele-positive subsets. Co-occurrence clustering excluded repertoires with fewer than 30,000 or more than 120,000 public chains, plus five with anomalous nucleotide sharing. Drawn from immuneACCESS, this table holds only the in-frame rearrangements with V and J called that TCRdb kept. Clones are partly lost; checked studies trace under half to an unresolved V gene and leave the rest unexplained. The DNA was the basis for D and trimming; V, J and clone size are from that table. Counted in this sample were over 150,000 clones; approximately 67% of them appeared once. The ten biggest clones cover 4.5% of the sample.

The TCR was taken from a young woman in good health and CMV-seropositive. The sequence links TRBV5-4 to TRBJ2-3; no confident D gene assignment can be made. Sequenced: PBMCs. The base sequence is TGTGCCAGCAGCCTCGGGTTTGTTCGAGATACGCAGTATTTT. It translates as CASSLGFVRDTQYF.